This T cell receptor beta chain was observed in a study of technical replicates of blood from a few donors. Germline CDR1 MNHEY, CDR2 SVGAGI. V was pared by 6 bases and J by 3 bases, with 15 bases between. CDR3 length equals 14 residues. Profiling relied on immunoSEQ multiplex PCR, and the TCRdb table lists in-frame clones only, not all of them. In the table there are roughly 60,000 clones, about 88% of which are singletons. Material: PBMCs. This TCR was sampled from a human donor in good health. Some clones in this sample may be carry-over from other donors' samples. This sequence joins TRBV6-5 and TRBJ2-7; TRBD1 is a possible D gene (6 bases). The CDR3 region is CASRPEDRIYEQYF. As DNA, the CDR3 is TGTGCCAGCAGGCCCGAGGACAGAATCTACGAGCAGTACTTC.